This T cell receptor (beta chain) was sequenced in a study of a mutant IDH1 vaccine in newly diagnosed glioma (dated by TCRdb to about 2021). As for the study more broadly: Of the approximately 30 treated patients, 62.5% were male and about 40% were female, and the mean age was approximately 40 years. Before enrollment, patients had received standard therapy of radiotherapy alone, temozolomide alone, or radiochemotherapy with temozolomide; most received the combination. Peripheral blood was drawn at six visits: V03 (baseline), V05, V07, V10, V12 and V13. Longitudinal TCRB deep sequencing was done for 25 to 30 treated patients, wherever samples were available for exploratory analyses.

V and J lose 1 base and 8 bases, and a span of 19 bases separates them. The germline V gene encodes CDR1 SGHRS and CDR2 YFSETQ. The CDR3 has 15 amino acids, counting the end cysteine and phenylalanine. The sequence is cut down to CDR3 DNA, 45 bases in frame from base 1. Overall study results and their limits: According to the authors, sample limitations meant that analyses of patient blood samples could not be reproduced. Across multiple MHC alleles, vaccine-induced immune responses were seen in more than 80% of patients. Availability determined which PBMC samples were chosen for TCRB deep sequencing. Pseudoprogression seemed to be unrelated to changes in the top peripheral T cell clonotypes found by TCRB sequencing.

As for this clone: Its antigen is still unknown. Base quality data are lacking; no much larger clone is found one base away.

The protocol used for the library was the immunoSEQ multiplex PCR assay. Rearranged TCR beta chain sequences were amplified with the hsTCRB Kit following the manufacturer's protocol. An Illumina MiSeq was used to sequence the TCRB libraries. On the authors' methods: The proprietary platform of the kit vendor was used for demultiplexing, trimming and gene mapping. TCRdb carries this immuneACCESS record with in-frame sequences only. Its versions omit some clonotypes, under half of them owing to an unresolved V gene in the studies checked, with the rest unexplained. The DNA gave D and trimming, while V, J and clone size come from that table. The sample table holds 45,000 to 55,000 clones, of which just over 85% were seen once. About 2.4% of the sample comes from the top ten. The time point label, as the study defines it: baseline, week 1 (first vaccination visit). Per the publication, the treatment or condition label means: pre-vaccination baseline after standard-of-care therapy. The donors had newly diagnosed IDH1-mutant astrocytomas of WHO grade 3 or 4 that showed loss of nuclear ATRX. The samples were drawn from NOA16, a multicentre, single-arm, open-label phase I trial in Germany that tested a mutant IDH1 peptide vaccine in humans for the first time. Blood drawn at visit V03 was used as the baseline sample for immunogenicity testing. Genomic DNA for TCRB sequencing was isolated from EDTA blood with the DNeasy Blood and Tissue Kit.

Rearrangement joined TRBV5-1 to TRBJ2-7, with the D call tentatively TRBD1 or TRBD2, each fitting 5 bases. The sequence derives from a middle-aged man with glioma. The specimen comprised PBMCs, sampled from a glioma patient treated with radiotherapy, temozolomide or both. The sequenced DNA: TGCGCCAGCAGCTTGTTGGTCCAAGGTGAGGGGAAGCAGTACTTC. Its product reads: CASSLLVQGEGKQYF.